The 20 T cell receptor beta chains below all came from one sample that was sequenced in a study of CD4 T cells in relation to SARS-CoV-2 and coronaviruses. The antigens of these receptors remain unknown. Sequencing used immunoSEQ multiplex PCR; TCRdb keeps in-frame clones, though not all of them. The top ten hold around 21% of the sample, which has around 34,000 clones, around four fifths seen once. The sample consisted of memory CD4+ T cells from PBMCs, cultured in vitro. Every receptor here comes from an adult with COVID-19.

The genes are TRBV5-4 and TRBJ2-1; 14 bases map to TRBD2. V trimming: 4 bases; J trimming: 11 bases; junction bases outside the gene matches: 11. Germline V gene sequence: CDR1 SGHNT, CDR2 YYREEE (reference sequence). The CDR3 has 16 amino acids. The CDR3 spells CASSPMGGLAGVQQFF. CDR3 bases: TGTGCCAGCAGCCCGATGGGGGGACTAGCGGGAGTACAGCAGTTCTTC.

The chain links TRBV7-3 to TRBJ2-2; 7 bases fit TRBD2. V lost 4 bases to trimming and J lost 5 bases; unmatched junction nucleotides: 10. This CDR3 is built from 16 residues. Per the germline V gene, CDR1 is SGHTA and CDR2 is FQGTGA. CDR3 bases: TGTGCCAGCAGCTCGCAGGCGGGGGTTGGGACCGGGGAGCTGTTTTTT. This codes for CASSSQAGVGTGELFF.

The gene calls are TRBV2 and TRBJ2-7; no reliable D call. Trimming shortened V by 6 bases and J by 4 bases, and 7 bases separated the two germline ends. The CDR3 extends over 11 amino acids. Germline V gene sequence: CDR1 SNHLY, CDR2 FYNNEI. The CDR3, as DNA: TGTGCCAGCAGCAGAAATTACGAGCAGTACTTC. It yields the protein CASSRNYEQYF.

This clone occurred a few times. The chain joins TRBV2 to TRBJ1-1, with TRBD1 identical over 9 bases. The CDR3 runs 14 residues. Trimming took 6 bases from V and 4 from J; bases not matched to a gene: 6. CDR1 is SNHLY, CDR2 FYNNEI, per germline. The CDR3 DNA reads TGTGCCAGCAGGAAACCGGGACAGGGCACTGAAGCTTTCTTT. It yields the protein CASRKPGQGTEAFF.

The chain links TRBV2 to TRBJ2-7; D not certain. The CDR3 has 12 amino acids. Germline V gene lookup returns CDR1 SNHLY and CDR2 FYNNEI. V gave up 7 bases and J gave up 3 bases, with 10 bases separating them. The CDR3 reads CASTQRDYEQYF. In DNA, the CDR3 is TGTGCCAGCACACAGAGAGACTACGAGCAGTACTTC.

J is TRBJ2-3 and V is TRBV19; either TRBD1 or TRBD2 may supply D (5 bases each). V shed 0 bases and J shed 3 bases, with 19 bases lying between them. Per the germline V gene, CDR1 is LNHDA and CDR2 is SQIVND (reference sequence). The CDR3 consists of 18 residues. CDR3 DNA: TGTGCCAGTAGTATAGATACATTCGACTACCCAGGGACAGATACGCAGTATTTT. Its protein is CASSIDTFDYPGTDTQYF.

This sequence joins TRBV9 and TRBJ2-7, with TRBD2 matching 13 bases. This CDR3 region has 15 residues. V shed 2 bases and J 5 bases; nucleotides not matched to a gene: 4. Germline V gene lookup returns CDR1 SGDLS and CDR2 YYNGEE. The CDR3, as DNA: TGTGCCAGCAGCGTTGGGACTAGCGGGAACAACGAGCAGTACTTC. It translates to CASSVGTSGNNEQYF.

The CDR3: CASRERGQVGLLLRHNEKLFF. In DNA form, the CDR3 reads TGTGCCAGCAGAGAACGGGGACAGGTGGGATTACTGCTTCGTCATAATGAAAAACTGTTTTTT. The chain is built from TRBV27 and TRBJ1-4; 8 bases align to TRBD1. V lost 6 bases to trimming and J lost 4 bases; unmatched junction nucleotides: 25. Per the germline V gene, CDR1 is MNHEY and CDR2 is SMNVEV (reference sequence). This CDR3 has 21 amino acids.

This clone was seen a single time. J is TRBJ2-7 and V is TRBV18; 9 nucleotides agree with TRBD1. Germline V lookup: CDR1 KGHSH, CDR2 LQKENI. The trim removed 4 bases at V and 5 bases at J, leaving 9 bases unmatched. This CDR3 spans 15 amino acids. This chain's CDR3 is CASSRTGTGFDEQYF. The CDR3 DNA reads TGTGCCAGCTCACGCACCGGGACAGGGTTCGACGAGCAGTACTTC. The full variable domain, with the rest looked up from reference TRBV18 and TRBJ2-7, is NAGVMQNPRHLVRRRGQEARLRCSPMKGHSHVYWYRQLPEEGLKFMVYLQKENIIDESGMPKERFSAEFPKEGPSILRIQQVVRGDSAAYFCASSRTGTGFDEQYFGPGTRLTVT.

The genes are TRBV6-5 and TRBJ2-7, with D perhaps TRBD1 or TRBD2 (5 bases each). From germline, CDR1 is MNHEY and CDR2 SVGAGI. V was clipped by 3 bases and J by 0 bases, with 12 bases between them. The CDR3 spans 15 residues. The CDR3 loop reads CASSYGTVSSYEQYF. The CDR3 DNA reads TGTGCCAGCAGTTATGGGACCGTGAGCTCCTACGAGCAGTACTTC.

This clone was counted a few times. The chain carries TRBV7-8 and TRBJ2-2; the D call may be TRBD1 or TRBD2 (5 bases each). Trimming stripped 6 bases from V and 0 bases from J, with 11 bases between. The CDR3 is made up of 15 amino acids. Germline V gene data show CDR1 as SGHVS and CDR2 as FQNEAQ. The CDR3 region is CASRAGTANTGELFF. CDR3 nucleotides: TGTGCCAGCAGAGCTGGGACGGCGAACACCGGGGAGCTGTTTTTT.

The chain is built from TRBV7-9 and TRBJ2-7; D gene uncertain. The CDR3 loop spans 12 amino acids. CDR1 SEHNR and CDR2 FQNEAQ come from the germline V gene (reference sequence). Trimming cost V 0 bases and J 6 bases, with 6 bases left between them. The CDR3 DNA sequence: TGTGCCAGCAGCTTAGCAGGCACCGAGCAGTACTTC. Protein product: CASSLAGTEQYF. Together with reference TRBV7-9 and TRBJ2-7, the CDR3 gives the full variable domain: DTGVSQNPRHKITKRGQNVTFRCDPISEHNRLYWYRQTLGQGPEFLTYFQNEAQLEKSRLLSDRFSAERPKGSFSTLEIQRTEQGDSAMYLCASSLAGTEQYFGPGTRLTVT.

The V call is TRBV29-1, the J call TRBJ2-7; possibly TRBD1 for D (5 bases). Trimming stripped 6 bases from V and 4 bases from J, with 19 bases between. CDR1 is SQVTM, CDR2 ANQGSEA, per germline. The length of the CDR3 is 14 residues. CDR3 protein: CSVGSTDRLYEQYF. The CDR3 nucleotides are TGCAGCGTAGGATCTACAGACAGATTGTACGAGCAGTACTTC.

V and J are TRBV7-2 and TRBJ1-1; no clear D gene. CDR1 SGHTA and CDR2 FQGNSA come from the germline V gene. V shed 5 bases and J shed 3 bases, with 13 bases lying between them. This CDR3 is built from 14 residues. The CDR3 protein is CASSPRFTDTEAFF. The DNA for the CDR3 is TGTGCCAGCAGCCCTCGCTTTACTGACACTGAAGCTTTCTTT.

The J gene is TRBJ2-1, the V gene TRBV19; the match to TRBD2 covers 11 bases. Germline CDR1 reads LNHDA; CDR2 reads SQIVND (reference sequence). Trimming at V came to 6 bases and at J to 8 bases, leaving 6 bases not matched to a gene. This CDR3 has 14 residues. The CDR3 DNA is TGTGCCAGTAGACTAGCGGGAGTGTTCGATGAGCAGTTCTTC. It encodes CASRLAGVFDEQFF.

V usage is TRBV29-1 and J usage is TRBJ1-5; a weak D match, TRBD1 (5 bases). V was cut by 4 bases and J by 2 bases, with 18 bases left in between. This CDR3 comprises 16 residues. Germline CDR1 is SQVTM and CDR2 is ANQGSEA. CDR3 sequence reads: CSVAEAGTSGNQPQHF. The CDR3 DNA sequence: TGCAGCGTTGCCGAAGCGGGGACGTCGGGCAATCAGCCCCAGCATTTT.

The chain employs TRBV5-6 and TRBJ2-7; no reliable D call. The CDR3 has 14 residues. Germline CDR1 and CDR2: SGHDT and YYEEEE. V was cut by 2 bases and J by 2 bases, with 11 bases left in between. CDR3 residues: CASSFEGIPYEQYF. CDR3 sequence (DNA): TGTGCCAGCAGCTTCGAAGGGATACCCTACGAGCAGTACTTC.

The J gene is TRBJ1-1, the V gene TRBV10-3; D ambiguous. Germline values: CDR1 ENHRY, CDR2 SYGVKD. The CDR3 totals 13 residues. V was cut by 5 bases and J by 1 base, with 8 bases left in between. The CDR3 here is CAISPQGNTEAFF. As DNA, the CDR3 is TGTGCCATCAGTCCCCAAGGGAACACTGAAGCTTTCTTT.

The chain employs TRBV7-8 and TRBJ1-2; a weak D match, TRBD1 (6 bases). The V gene lost 1 base and the J gene lost 0 bases, with 12 bases spanning the gap. Germline V CDR1 and CDR2: SGHVS, FQNEAQ. The CDR3 sequence is 16 residues long. CDR3 protein: CASSLEQGRSNYGYTF. The CDR3 region has the DNA TGTGCCAGCAGCTTAGAACAGGGCAGATCTAACTATGGCTACACCTTC.

The chain is built from TRBV4-1 and TRBJ2-1, with a weak D call TRBD2 (6 bases). V dropped 4 bases and J dropped 7 bases, with 11 bases sitting between them. The CDR3 totals 13 residues. The germline CDR1 and CDR2 sequences are MGHRA and YSYEKL. The CDR3 DNA reads as TGCGCCAGCAGCCCCCTAGCGTTGAATGAGCAGTTCTTC. Translation: CASSPLALNEQFF.